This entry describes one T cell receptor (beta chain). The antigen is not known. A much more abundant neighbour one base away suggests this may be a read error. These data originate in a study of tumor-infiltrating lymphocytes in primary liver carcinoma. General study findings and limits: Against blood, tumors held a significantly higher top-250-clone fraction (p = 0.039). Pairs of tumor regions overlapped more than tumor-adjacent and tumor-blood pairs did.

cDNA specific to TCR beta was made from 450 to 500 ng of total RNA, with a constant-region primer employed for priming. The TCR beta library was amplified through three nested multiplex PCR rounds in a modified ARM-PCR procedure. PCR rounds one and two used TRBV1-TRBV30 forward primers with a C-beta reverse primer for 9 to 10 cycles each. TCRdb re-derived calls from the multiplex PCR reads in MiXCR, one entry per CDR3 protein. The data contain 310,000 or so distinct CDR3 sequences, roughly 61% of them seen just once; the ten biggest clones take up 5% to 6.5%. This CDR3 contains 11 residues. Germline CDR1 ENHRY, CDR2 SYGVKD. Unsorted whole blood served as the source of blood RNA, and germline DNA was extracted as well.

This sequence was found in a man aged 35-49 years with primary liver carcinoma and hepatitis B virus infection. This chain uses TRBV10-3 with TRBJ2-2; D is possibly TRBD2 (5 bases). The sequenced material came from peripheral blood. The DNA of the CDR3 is TGTGCCATCAGTGAAACCGGGAAGCTGTTTTTT. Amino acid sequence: CAISETGKLFF.